What follows describes a single T cell receptor beta chain. Its antigen remains unknown. PCR was performed using 60 Vbeta and 13 Jbeta primers. The repertoire was sequenced with immunoSEQ multiplex PCR; TCRdb's copy has only in-frame clones and lacks some. Its listing shows around 150,000 clones. The length of the CDR3 is 16 residues. CDR1 and CDR2 (germline): MNHNY, SVGAGI (reference sequence). Trimming took 2 bases from V and 2 from J; bases not matched to a gene: 6. The sample is drawn from a study of cytomegalovirus exposure and HLA in healthy donors. Study-wide findings and caveats: Equally common other TCR beta chains were less clonally expanded than HLA-associated ones, a later analysis found. One variant, a missense change in DCLRE1C, was linked in a later analysis to TCR beta V- and J-gene trimming.

Sequenced: PBMCs. J is TRBJ2-3 and V is TRBV6-6; 8 nucleotides agree with TRBD2. This clonotype was obtained from a woman in her fifties or sixties in good health and CMV-seronegative. Written as DNA, the CDR3 is TGTGCCAGCAGTTACGCCCTAGCGGGCAACACAGATACGCAGTATTTT. This gives the protein CASSYALAGNTDTQYF.